A single sample is the source of the 21 T cell receptor beta chains below, sequenced in a study of blood T cell repertoires in COVID-19. Clones were read by immunoSEQ multiplex PCR, and TCRdb kept only the in-frame ones, dropping some. The sample yields 150,000 to 200,000 clones, 88% seen once. Specimen: peripheral blood. The receptor source for this set is a man in his forties with active or convalescent COVID-19.

This clone was recorded only once. This chain links TRBV12-3 or TRBV12-4 with TRBJ2-1; TRBD2 might be the D (5 bases). This CDR3 contains 11 residues. Trimming took off 7 bases at V and 7 bases at J, with 8 bases between the two ends. Here the CDR3 DNA reads TGTGCCAGCAAAGGCGGGAATGAGCAGTTCTTC. It yields the protein CASKGGNEQFF.

As DNA, the CDR3 is TGTGCCAGCAGATCCGGGACAGTTGAGCAGTACTTC. The encoded protein is CASRSGTVEQYF. This sequence joins TRBV28 and TRBJ2-7, with 7 bases fitting TRBD1. The ends lost 6 bases at V and 7 bases at J; junction bases unmatched: 6. The CDR3 extends over 12 amino acids. Germline V gene data show CDR1 as MDHEN and CDR2 as SYDVKM.

The rearrangement links TRBV7-2 to TRBJ1-4; D remains unclear. Trimming stripped 1 base from V and 6 bases from J, with 9 bases between. Germline CDR1 and CDR2: SGHTA and FQGNSA. CDR3 size: 14 residues. The CDR3 loop is CASSLGQLHEKLFF. CDR3 DNA: TGTGCCAGCAGCTTAGGACAATTGCATGAAAAACTGTTTTTT.

The chain carries TRBV28 and TRBJ1-1; 7 nucleotides agree with TRBD1. With 6 bases clipped from V and 1 base from J, the junction kept 5 bases outside the gene matches. CDR1 is MDHEN and CDR2 is SYDVKM in the germline V gene. The CDR3 runs to 14 residues. CDR3 amino acids: CASRDNRGNTEAFF. CDR3 nucleotide sequence: TGTGCCAGCAGAGATAACAGGGGGAACACTGAAGCTTTCTTT.

This clone appeared once. Other DNA sequences within the sample encode an identical CDR3. The V gene is TRBV6-1, the J gene TRBJ1-5; 7 nucleotides align to TRBD1. The V and J ends lost 0 bases and 6 bases, in that order; junction bases with no gene match: 5. The CDR3 spans 15 residues. CDR1 MNHNS and CDR2 SASEGT come from the germline V gene. As DNA, the CDR3 is TGTGCCAGCAGTGAAGCAGGGGGCGTGGGTCAGCCCCAGCATTTT. This gives the protein CASSEAGGVGQPQHF.

The J gene is TRBJ1-2, the V gene TRBV30; 8 positions match TRBD1. V shed 0 bases, J shed 1 base, and the junction held 7 bases outside the gene matches. The CDR3 is 16 residues long. Germline assignment: CDR1 GTSNPN and CDR2 SVGIG (reference sequence). Here the CDR3 DNA reads TGTGCCTGGAGTGTTCCATTCGACAGGGGTAACTATGGCTACACCTTC. It specifies CAWSVPFDRGNYGYTF.

The chain has TRBV5-1 and TRBJ1-2; no firm D call. The CDR3 sequence is 15 residues long. With 0 bases removed from V and 0 bases from J, the gap between germline ends came to 9 bases. CDR1 is SGHRS, CDR2 YFSETQ, per germline. The CDR3 coding sequence is TGCGCCAGCAGCTTGGGGGCTCTGACTAACTATGGCTACACCTTC. Amino acid sequence: CASSLGALTNYGYTF.

The chain employs TRBV11-3 and TRBJ1-4, with D perhaps matching TRBD1 (6 bases). The CDR3 is 15 amino acids. V lost 5 bases and J lost 6, with 16 bases in between. Germline-derived CDR1 and CDR2 are SGHNT and YENEEA. CDR3 nucleotides: TGTGCCAGCAGCCAGGCCAGGGGTGGACATGAAAAACTGTTTTTT. This codes for CASSQARGGHEKLFF.

This clone showed up just once. The chain employs TRBV5-5 and TRBJ1-6; possibly TRBD1 for D (6 bases). The CDR3 spans 18 residues. V was cut by 2 bases and J by 1 base, with 16 bases left in between. CDR1 is SGHKS and CDR2 is YYEKEE in the germline V gene (reference sequence). CDR3 nucleotides: TGTGCCAGCAGCTTTCGAACAGGGAGATTGTCCTATAATTCACCCCTCCACTTT. Amino acid sequence: CASSFRTGRLSYNSPLHF.

The J gene is TRBJ2-7, the V gene TRBV6-5; TRBD1 might be the D (6 bases). The CDR3 runs to 14 residues. V lost 5 bases and J 2 bases, leaving 13 bases between the germline ends. Germline-derived CDR1 and CDR2 are MNHEY and SVGAGI. The DNA for the CDR3 is TGTGCCAGCAGTATCGCCGGGACAACCTACGAGCAGTACTTC. Translation gives CASSIAGTTYEQYF.

The CDR3 DNA sequence: TGTGCCAGCAGTTTCCCGCCGACAGGGCTTGGGAACACTGAAGCTTTCTTT. Translation: CASSFPPTGLGNTEAFF. This chain uses TRBV28 with TRBJ1-1; 7 bases are a match to TRBD1. The germline V gene has CDR1 MDHEN and CDR2 SYDVKM. With 3 bases clipped from V and 1 base from J, the junction kept 11 bases outside the gene matches. CDR3 size: 17 residues.

This chain links TRBV7-9 with TRBJ2-1; unclear D gene. The CDR3 consists of 13 residues. The V end lost 3 bases, the J end lost 8 bases, and 11 bases lay between the germline ends. Germline CDR1 reads SEHNR; CDR2 reads FQNEAQ (reference sequence). CDR3 in DNA: TGTGCCAGCAGCTTTCCCGGGTCCGATGAGCAGTTCTTC. Protein sequence: CASSFPGSDEQFF.

The chain combines TRBV19 with TRBJ2-2, with 7 bases aligning to TRBD2. Germline CDR1 reads LNHDA; CDR2 reads SQIVND (reference sequence). J lost 1 base, V lost 1 base, and 6 bases had no gene match. The CDR3 loop spans 17 amino acids. CDR3 sequence: CASSIVSLAGNTGELFF. The CDR3 DNA sequence: TGTGCCAGTAGTATAGTCTCCTTAGCGGGGAACACCGGGGAGCTGTTTTTT.

V gene TRBV5-1 combines with J gene TRBJ2-2, with TRBD1 as a possible D gene (6 bases). The V gene lost 3 bases and the J gene lost 6 bases, with 15 bases spanning the gap. Per the germline V gene, CDR1 is SGHRS and CDR2 is YFSETQ. This CDR3 comprises 15 residues. The CDR3, as DNA: TGCGCCAGCAGCTCAAAAACACAGGGCGCCGGGGAGCTGTTTTTT. The encoded protein is CASSSKTQGAGELFF.

The chain has TRBV28 and TRBJ1-2, with TRBD1 matching 8 bases. Unmatched junction bases numbered 3, after V lost 6 bases and J lost 0 bases. The CDR3 sequence is 14 residues long. CDR1 is MDHEN, CDR2 SYDVKM, per germline. The CDR3: CASRVQGANYGYTF. The DNA for the CDR3 is TGTGCCAGCAGGGTACAGGGGGCTAACTATGGCTACACCTTC.

The chain recombines TRBV6-5 with TRBJ1-2; D is unclear. Between the trimmed V and J ends, which lost 6 bases and 0 bases, there was a span of 8 bases. The CDR3 sequence is 13 residues long. Germline V lookup: CDR1 MNHEY, CDR2 SVGAGI. CDR3 sequence (DNA): TGTGCCAGCAGCCCGACACCTAACTATGGCTACACCTTC. This sequence encodes CASSPTPNYGYTF.

V gene TRBV3-1 (or the pseudogene TRBV3-2) combines with J gene TRBJ2-1; D unresolved. This CDR3 comprises 13 residues. CDR1 is LGHDT and CDR2 is YNNKEL in the germline V gene (reference sequence). V lost 6 bases, J lost 5 bases, and 11 bases lay in between. The chain's CDR3 is CASSRNSDNEQFF. The CDR3 nucleotides read TGTGCCAGCAGTCGCAATAGTGACAATGAGCAGTTCTTC.

The chain is built from TRBV12-3 or TRBV12-4 and TRBJ2-1, with D possibly being TRBD2 (6 bases). This CDR3 has 12 residues. The V end lost 5 bases, the J end lost 8 bases, and 10 bases lay between the germline ends. The chain's CDR3 is CASSGRGYEQFF. CDR3 DNA: TGTGCCAGCAGTGGCCGGGGGTATGAGCAGTTCTTC.

The rearrangement links TRBV7-2 to TRBJ1-3, with D tentatively TRBD1 (6 bases). Per germline, CDR1 SGHTA and CDR2 FQGNSA. V was cut by 1 base and J by 0 bases, with 16 bases left in between. The CDR3 is 18 amino acids. The CDR3 loop reads CASSLDLGHWSSGNTIYF. For the CDR3, the DNA is TGTGCCAGCAGCTTAGATTTGGGACACTGGAGCTCTGGAAACACCATATATTTT.

The J gene is TRBJ1-1, the V gene TRBV9; possible D gene TRBD1, 5 bases. CDR1 and CDR2 from the germline V gene are SGDLS and YYNGEE. With 0 bases removed from V and 4 bases from J, the gap between germline ends came to 10 bases. The CDR3 contains 14 residues. Here the CDR3 reads CASSVAQGGTEAFF. Written as DNA, the CDR3 is TGTGCCAGCAGCGTAGCTCAGGGAGGCACTGAAGCTTTCTTT.

The chain's CDR3 is CASGLRGSLPGELFF. The CDR3 DNA is TGTGCTAGTGGTTTGAGGGGAAGTCTCCCCGGGGAGCTGTTTTTT. This chain joins TRBV12-5 and TRBJ2-2; D possibly corresponds to TRBD1 (5 bases). V was cut by 2 bases and J by 6 bases, with 13 bases left in between. From germline, CDR1 is LGHNT and CDR2 FRNRAP. The CDR3 spans 15 residues.